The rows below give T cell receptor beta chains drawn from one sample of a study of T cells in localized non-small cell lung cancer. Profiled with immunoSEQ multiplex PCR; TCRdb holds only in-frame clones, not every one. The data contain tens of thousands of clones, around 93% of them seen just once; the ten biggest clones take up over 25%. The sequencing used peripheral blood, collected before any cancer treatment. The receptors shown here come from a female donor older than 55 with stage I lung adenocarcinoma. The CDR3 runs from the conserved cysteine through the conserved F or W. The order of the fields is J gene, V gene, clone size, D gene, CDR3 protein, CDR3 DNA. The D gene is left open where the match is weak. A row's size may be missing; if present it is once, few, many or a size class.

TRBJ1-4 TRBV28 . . CASSLDLEKLFF TGTGCCAGCAGTTTAGATCTTGAAAAACTGTTTTTT
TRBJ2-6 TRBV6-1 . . CASSEGSGANVLTF TGTGCCAGCAGTGAGGGGTCTGGGGCCAACGTCCTGACTTTC
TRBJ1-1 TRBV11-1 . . CASSLAGVGTEAFF TGTGCCAGCAGCTTAGCCGGGGTTGGGACTGAAGCTTTCTTT
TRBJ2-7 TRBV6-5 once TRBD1 CASSSTGAIPYEQYF TGTGCCAGCAGTTCCACAGGGGCGATACCCTACGAGCAGTACTTC
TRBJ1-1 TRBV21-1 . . CASSKERERWTVNTEAFF TGTGCCAGCAGCAAGGAAAGGGAGAGATGGACGGTCAACACTGAAGCTTTCTTT
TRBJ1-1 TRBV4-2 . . CASSQVRGANTEAFF TGTGCCAGCAGCCAAGTTAGGGGGGCGAACACTGAAGCTTTCTTT
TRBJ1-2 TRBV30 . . CAWRIAYGYTF TGTGCCTGGAGGATAGCCTATGGCTACACCTTC
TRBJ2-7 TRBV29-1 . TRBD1 CSVEDPGQGLGQYF TGCAGCGTTGAAGATCCGGGACAGGGTCTCGGGCAGTACTTC
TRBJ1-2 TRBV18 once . CASSPEANYGYTF TGTGCCAGCTCACCCGAAGCTAACTATGGCTACACCTTC
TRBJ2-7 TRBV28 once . CASAGVTGGRYEQYF TGTGCCAGTGCAGGGGTCACGGGAGGCCGATACGAGCAGTACTTC
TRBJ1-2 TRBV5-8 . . CASSLSRGAGYGYTF TGTGCCAGCAGCTTGTCCAGGGGCGCAGGGTATGGCTACACCTTC
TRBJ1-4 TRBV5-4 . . CASSLDRVLRLFF TGTGCCAGCAGCTTGGATAGGGTTTTGAGACTGTTTTTT
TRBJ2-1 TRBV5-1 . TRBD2 CASSLPAGGGHYNEQFF TGCGCCAGCAGCTTGCCAGCGGGAGGCGGTCATTACAATGAGCAGTTCTTC
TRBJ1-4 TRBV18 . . CASSPGGEKLFF TGTGCCAGCTCACCGGGGGGCGAAAAACTGTTTTTT
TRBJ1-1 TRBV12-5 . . CASGPGTPNTEAFF TGTGCTAGTGGCCCCGGGACACCCAACACTGAAGCTTTCTTT
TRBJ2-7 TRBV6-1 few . CASSRGQNEQYF TGTGCCAGCAGCCGCGGACAGAACGAGCAGTACTTC
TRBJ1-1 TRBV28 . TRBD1 CASSLGTGPRAFF TGTGCCAGCAGTTTGGGGACAGGCCCTAGGGCTTTCTTT
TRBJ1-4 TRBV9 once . CASSVFTGSEKLFF TGTGCCAGCAGCGTTTTTACAGGGAGTGAAAAACTGTTTTTT
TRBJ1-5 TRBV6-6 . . CASSYSVSNQPQHF TGTGCCAGCAGTTACTCGGTCAGCAATCAGCCCCAGCATTTT